This T cell receptor beta chain came from a study of type 1 regulatory T cells. Study-level background: T-allo10 is a Tr1-enriched, alloantigen-specific CD4 T cell product made in vitro.

From the reads, TCRdb called clonotypes with MiXCR, one entry per CDR3 protein. The sample yields 68,000 or so distinct CDR3 sequences, approximately 47% seen once. Germline V lookup: CDR1 SEHNR, CDR2 FQNEAQ (reference sequence). Trimming took 2 bases from V and 2 from J, leaving 9 bases between them. CDR3 size: 14 residues. This clonotype is labeled as medium-sized. Its antigen is as yet unknown. Sequencing used cultured non-Tr1 T cells, either the whole culture or a sorted T cell fraction (not recorded which). The rearrangement joins TRBV7-9 to TRBJ1-2, with D possibly matching TRBD1 (5 bases). The receptor was derived from a human donor in good health. CDR3 protein: CASSLIAGNYGYTF. In nucleotides, the CDR3 is TGTGCCAGCAGCTTAATTGCAGGGAACTATGGCTACACCTTC.